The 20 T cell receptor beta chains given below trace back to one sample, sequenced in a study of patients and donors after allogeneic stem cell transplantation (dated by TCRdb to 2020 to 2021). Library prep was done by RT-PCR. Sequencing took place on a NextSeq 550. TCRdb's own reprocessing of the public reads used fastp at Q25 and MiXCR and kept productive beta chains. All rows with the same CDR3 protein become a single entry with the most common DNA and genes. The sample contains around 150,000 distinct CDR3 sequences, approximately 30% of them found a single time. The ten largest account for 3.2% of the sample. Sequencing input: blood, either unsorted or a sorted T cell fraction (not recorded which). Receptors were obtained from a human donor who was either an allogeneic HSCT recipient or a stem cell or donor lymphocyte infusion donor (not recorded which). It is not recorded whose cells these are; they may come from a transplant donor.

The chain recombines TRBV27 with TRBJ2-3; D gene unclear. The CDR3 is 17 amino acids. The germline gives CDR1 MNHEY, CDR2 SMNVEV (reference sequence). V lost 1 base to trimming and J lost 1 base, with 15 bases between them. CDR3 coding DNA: TGTGCCAGCAGTTTATTCCCGATAAGCTCACGCACAGATACGCAGTATTTT. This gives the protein CASSLFPISSRTDTQYF.

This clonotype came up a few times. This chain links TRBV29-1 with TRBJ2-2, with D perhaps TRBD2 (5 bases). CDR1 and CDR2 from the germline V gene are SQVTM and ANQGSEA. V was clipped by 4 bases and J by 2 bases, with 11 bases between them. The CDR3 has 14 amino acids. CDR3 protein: CSVARDLNTGELFF. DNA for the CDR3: TGCAGCGTTGCCCGGGATCTAAACACCGGGGAGCTGTTTTTT.

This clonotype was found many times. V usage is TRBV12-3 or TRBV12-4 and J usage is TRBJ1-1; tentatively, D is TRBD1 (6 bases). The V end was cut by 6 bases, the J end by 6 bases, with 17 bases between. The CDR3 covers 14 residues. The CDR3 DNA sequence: TGTGCCAGCAGCTTGTGGGCAGGGGAGGCTGAAGCTTTCTTT. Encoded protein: CASSLWAGEAEAFF.

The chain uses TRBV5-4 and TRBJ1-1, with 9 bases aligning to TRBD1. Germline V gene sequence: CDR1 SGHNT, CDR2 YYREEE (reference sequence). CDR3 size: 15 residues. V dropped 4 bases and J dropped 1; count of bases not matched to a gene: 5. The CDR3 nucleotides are TGTGCCAGCAGCCCTGGGACAGGGAGGAACACTGAAGCTTTCTTT. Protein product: CASSPGTGRNTEAFF.

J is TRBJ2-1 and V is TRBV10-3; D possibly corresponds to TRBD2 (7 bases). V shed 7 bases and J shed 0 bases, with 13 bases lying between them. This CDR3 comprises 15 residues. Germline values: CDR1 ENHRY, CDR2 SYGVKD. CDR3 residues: CAIKGGGSSYNEQFF. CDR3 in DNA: TGTGCCATCAAGGGAGGGGGGAGCTCCTACAATGAGCAGTTCTTC.

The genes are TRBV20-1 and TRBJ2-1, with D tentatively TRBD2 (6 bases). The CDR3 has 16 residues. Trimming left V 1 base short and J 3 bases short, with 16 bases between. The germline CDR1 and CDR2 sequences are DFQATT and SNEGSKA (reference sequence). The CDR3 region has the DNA TGCAGTGCTAGAGGGTTCCGGGACTCCATCTACAATGAGCAGTTCTTC. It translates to CSARGFRDSIYNEQFF.

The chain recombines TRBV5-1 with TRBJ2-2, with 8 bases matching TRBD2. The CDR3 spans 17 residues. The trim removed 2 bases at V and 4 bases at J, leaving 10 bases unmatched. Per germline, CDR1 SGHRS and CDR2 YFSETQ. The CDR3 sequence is CASSFFLREGPTGELFF. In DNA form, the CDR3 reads TGCGCCAGCAGCTTCTTCTTACGGGAGGGCCCCACCGGGGAGCTGTTTTTT.

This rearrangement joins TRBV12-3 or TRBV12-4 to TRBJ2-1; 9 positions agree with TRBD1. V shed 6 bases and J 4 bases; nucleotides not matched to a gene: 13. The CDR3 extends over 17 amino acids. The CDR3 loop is CASSPILAGTGYNEQFF. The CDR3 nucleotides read TGTGCCAGCAGCCCTATCCTCGCCGGGACAGGGTACAATGAGCAGTTCTTC.

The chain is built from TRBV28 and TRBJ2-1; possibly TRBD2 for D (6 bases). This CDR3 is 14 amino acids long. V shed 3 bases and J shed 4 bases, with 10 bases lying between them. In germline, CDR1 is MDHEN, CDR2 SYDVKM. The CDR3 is CASSLPSEYNEQFF. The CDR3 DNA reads TGTGCCAGCAGTTTGCCTAGCGAATACAATGAGCAGTTCTTC. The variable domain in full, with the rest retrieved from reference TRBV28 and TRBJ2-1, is DVKVTQSSRYLVKRTGEKVFLECVQDMDHENMFWYRQDPGLGLRLIYFSYDVKMKEKGDIPEGYSVSREKKERFSLILESASTNQTSMYLCASSLPSEYNEQFFGPGTRLTVL.

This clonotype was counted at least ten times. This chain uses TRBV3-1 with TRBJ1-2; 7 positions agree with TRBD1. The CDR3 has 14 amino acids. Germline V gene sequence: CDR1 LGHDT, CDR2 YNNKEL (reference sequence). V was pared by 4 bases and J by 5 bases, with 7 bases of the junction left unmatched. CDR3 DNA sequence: TGTGCCAGCAGCCTTACACCACAGGGGTATGGCTACACCTTC. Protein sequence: CASSLTPQGYGYTF.

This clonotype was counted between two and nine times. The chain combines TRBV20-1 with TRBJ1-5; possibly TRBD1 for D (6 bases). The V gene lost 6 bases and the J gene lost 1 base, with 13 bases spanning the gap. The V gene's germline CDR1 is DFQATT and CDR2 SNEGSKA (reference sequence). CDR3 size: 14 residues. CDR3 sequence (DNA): TGCAGTGCAAGCTTAACAGGGAGCAATCAGCCCCAGCATTTT. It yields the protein CSASLTGSNQPQHF.

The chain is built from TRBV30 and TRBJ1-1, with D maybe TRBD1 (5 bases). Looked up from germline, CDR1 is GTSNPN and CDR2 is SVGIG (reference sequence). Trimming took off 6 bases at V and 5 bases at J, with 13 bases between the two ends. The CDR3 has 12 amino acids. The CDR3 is CACGRWGTEAFF. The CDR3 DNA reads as TGTGCCTGCGGACGGTGGGGGACTGAAGCTTTCTTT. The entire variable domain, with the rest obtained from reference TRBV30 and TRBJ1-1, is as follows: SQTIHQWPATLVQPVGSPLSLECTVEGTSNPNLYWYRQAAGRGLQLLFYSVGIGQISSEVPQNLSASRPQDRQFILSSKKLLLSDSGFYLCACGRWGTEAFFGQGTRLTVV.

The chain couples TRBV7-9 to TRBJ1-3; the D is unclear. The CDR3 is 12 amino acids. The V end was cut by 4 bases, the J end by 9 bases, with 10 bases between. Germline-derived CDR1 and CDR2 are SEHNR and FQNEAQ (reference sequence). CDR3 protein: CASSSGEATIYF. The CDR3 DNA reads TGTGCCAGCAGCTCCGGGGAGGCCACCATATATTTT. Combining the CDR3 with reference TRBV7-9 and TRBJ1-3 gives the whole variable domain DTGVSQNPRHKITKRGQNVTFRCDPISEHNRLYWYRQTLGQGPEFLTYFQNEAQLEKSRLLSDRFSAERPKGSFSTLEIQRTEQGDSAMYLCASSSGEATIYFGEGSWLTVV.

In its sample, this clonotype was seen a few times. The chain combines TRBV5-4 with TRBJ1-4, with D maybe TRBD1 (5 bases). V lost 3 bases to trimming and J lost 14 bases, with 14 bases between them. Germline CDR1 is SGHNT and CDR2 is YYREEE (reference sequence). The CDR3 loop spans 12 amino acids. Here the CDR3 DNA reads TGTGCCAGCAGCTGGGACGGCAGTGGGCTGTTTTTT. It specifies CASSWDGSGLFF.

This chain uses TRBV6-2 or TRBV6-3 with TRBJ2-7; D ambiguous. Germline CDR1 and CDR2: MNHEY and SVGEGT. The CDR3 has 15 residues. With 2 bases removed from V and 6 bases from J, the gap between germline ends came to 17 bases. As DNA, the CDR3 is TGTGCCAGCAGTTACCGGCGGCCCCTAACAGCCGAGCAGTACTTC. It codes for CASSYRRPLTAEQYF.

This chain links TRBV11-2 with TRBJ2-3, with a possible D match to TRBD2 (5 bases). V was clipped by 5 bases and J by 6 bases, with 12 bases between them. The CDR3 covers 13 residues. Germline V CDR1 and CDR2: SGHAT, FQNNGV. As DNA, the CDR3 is TGTGCCAGCAGCCCGAACTTAGCGGATACGCAGTATTTT. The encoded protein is CASSPNLADTQYF.

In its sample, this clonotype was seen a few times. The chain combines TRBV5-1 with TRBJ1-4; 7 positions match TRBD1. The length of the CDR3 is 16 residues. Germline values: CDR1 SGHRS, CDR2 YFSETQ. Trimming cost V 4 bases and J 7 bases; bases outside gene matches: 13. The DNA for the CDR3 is TGCGCCAGCAGCCTCCCGGTGGCAGGGGGGGTTGAAAAACTGTTTTTT. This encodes CASSLPVAGGVEKLFF.

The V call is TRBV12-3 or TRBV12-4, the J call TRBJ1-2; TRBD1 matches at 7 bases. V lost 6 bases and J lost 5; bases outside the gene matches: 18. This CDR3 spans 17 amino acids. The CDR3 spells CASSPGQSQVPLYGYTF. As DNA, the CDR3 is TGTGCCAGCAGCCCGGGACAGTCCCAGGTCCCCCTTTATGGCTACACCTTC.

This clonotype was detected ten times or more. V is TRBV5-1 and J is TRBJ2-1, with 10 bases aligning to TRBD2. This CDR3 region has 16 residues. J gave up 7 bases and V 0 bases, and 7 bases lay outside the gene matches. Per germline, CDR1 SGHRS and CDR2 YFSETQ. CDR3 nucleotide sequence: TGCGCCAGCAGCTTGGCTCTAGCGGGAGCTAGGAATGAGCAGTTCTTC. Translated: CASSLALAGARNEQFF.

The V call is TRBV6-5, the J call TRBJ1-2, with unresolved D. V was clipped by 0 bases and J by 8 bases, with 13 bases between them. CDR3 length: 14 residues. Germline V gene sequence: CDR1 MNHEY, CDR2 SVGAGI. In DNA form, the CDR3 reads TGTGCCAGCAGTTACTCGAAGAGGGCGTTGGGCTACACCTTC. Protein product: CASSYSKRALGYTF.